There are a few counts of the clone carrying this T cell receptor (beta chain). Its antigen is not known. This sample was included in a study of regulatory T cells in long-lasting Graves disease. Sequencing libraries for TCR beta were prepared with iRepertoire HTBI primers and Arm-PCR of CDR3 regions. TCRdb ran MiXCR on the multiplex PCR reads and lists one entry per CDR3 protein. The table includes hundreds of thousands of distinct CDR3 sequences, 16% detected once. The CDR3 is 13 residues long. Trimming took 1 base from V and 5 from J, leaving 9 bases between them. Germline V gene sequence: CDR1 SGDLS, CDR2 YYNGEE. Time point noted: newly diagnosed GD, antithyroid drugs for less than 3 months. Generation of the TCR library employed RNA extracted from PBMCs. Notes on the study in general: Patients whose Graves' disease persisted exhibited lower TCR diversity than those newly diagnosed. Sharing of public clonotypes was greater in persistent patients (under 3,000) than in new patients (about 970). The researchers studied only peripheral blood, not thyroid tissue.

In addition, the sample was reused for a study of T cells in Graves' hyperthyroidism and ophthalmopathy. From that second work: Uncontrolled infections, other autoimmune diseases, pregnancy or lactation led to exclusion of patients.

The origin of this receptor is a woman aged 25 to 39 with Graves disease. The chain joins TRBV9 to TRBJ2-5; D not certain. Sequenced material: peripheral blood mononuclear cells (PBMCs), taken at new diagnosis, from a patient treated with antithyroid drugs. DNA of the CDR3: TGTGCCAGCAGCGTAAGGCCTGGGGAGACCCAGTACTTC. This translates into CASSVRPGETQYF.